This TCR beta chain was identified during a study of T cells in localized non-small cell lung cancer. On this clone itself: Its target is not known.

CDR1 is MNHEY, CDR2 SVGAGI, per germline. The CDR3 totals 13 residues. The V gene lost 0 bases and the J gene lost 9 bases, with 9 bases spanning the gap. The assay was immunoSEQ multiplex PCR, and TCRdb's table has in-frame clones only and misses some. The sample contains fewer than 25,000 clones, about 92% of which appear only once. Study-level points and caveats: Of the top 100 tumor clones, median roughly 53 were in adjacent lung, 25 to 35 among its top 100. Maximal T cell clonality occurred in uninvolved adjacent lung, with tumor ranking below it.

The material was peripheral blood, obtained before any cancer treatment. The V gene is TRBV6-5, the J gene TRBJ1-5, with a tentative D call TRBD1 (6 bases). This receptor was obtained from a man aged 35 to 69 with stage III squamous cell lung carcinoma. CDR3 bases: TGTGCCAGCAGTTACTCGACAGGATGGCCCCAGCATTTT. The encoded protein is CASSYSTGWPQHF.